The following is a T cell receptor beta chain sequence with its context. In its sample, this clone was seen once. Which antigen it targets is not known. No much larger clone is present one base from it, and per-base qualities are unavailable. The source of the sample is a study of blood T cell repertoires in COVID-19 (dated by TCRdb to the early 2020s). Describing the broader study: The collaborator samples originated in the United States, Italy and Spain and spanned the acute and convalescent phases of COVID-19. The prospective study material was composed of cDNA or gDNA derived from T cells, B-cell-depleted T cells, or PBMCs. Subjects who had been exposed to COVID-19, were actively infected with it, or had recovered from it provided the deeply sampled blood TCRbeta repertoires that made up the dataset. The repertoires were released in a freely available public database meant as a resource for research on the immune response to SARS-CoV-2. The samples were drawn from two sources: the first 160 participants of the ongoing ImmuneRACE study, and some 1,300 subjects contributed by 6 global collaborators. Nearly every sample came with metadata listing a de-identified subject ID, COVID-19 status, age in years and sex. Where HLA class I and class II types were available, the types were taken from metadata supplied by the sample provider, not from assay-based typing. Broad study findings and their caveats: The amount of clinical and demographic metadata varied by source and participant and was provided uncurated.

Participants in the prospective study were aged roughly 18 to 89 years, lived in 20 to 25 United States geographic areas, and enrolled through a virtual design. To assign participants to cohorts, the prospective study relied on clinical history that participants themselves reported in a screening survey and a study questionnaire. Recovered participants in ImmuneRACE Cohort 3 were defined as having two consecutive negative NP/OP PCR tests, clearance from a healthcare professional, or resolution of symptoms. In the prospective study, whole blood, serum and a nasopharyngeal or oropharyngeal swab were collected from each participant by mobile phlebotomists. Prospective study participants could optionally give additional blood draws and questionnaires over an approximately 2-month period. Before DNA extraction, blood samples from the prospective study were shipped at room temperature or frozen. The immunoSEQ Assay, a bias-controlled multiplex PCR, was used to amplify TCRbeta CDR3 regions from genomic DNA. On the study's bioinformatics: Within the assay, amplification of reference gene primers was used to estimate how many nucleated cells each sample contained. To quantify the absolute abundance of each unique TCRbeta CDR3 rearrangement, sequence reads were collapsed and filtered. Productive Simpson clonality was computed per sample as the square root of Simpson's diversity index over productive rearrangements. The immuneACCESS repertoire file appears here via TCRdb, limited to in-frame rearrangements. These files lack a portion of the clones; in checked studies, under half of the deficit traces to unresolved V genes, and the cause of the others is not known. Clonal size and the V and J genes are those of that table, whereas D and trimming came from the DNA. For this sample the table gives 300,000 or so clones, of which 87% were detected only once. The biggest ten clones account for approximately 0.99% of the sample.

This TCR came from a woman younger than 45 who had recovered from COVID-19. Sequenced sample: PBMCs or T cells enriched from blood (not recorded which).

The sequenced DNA: TGTGCCAGCAGTTCTTCCTGGGCTAGCCTCACCTACGAGCAGTACTTC. This encodes CASSSSWASLTYEQYF. The rearranged segments are TRBV27 and TRBJ2-7; TRBD2 could be the D gene, as 5 bases match. V loses 4 bases, J loses 2 bases, and the germline ends lie 18 bases apart. CDR1 and CDR2 are read off the germline V gene (reference sequence) as MNHEY and SMNVEV. Taken from cysteine to phenylalanine, the CDR3 has 16 residues. Just the 48-base CDR3 DNA is kept, in frame starting at base 1.